This TCR beta chain was sequenced during a study of blood T cell repertoires in COVID-19. Some clones are missing from TCRdb's copy, which holds only in-frame ones; the method was immunoSEQ multiplex PCR. In the table there are 130,000 to 150,000 clones, more than 75% of which are singletons. The V and J ends lost 4 bases and 5 bases respectively, with 13 bases between them. Germline V gives CDR1 KGHDR, CDR2 SFDVKD. The CDR3 is made up of 14 amino acids. This receptor was taken from a woman between 35 and 50 years old with acute or convalescent COVID-19. The chain couples TRBV24-1 to TRBJ1-2; possible D gene TRBD1, 6 bases. Specimen: peripheral blood. CDR3: CATSETGQGYGYTF. In DNA form, the CDR3 reads TGTGCCACCAGTGAAACAGGGCAGGGATATGGCTACACCTTC.